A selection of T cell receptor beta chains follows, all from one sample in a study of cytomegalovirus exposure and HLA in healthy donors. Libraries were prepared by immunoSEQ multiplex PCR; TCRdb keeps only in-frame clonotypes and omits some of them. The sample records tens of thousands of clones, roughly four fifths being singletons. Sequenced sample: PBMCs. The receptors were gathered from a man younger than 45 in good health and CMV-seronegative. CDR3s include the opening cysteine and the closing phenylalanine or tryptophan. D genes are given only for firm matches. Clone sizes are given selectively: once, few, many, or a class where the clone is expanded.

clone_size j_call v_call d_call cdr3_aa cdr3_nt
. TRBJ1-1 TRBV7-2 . CASSLVNGMSEAFF TGTGCCAGCAGCTTAGTGAACGGGATGTCTGAAGCTTTCTTT
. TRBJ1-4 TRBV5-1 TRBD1 CASSLGRDRGPGGEKLFF TGCGCCAGCAGCTTGGGGCGGGACAGGGGGCCCGGAGGCGAAAAACTGTTTTTT
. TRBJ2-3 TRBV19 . CASKGGLRTDTQYF TGTGCCAGTAAGGGAGGACTTCGCACAGATACGCAGTATTTT
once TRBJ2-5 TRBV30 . CAWSVQGGETQYF TGTGCCTGGAGTGTTCAAGGCGGGGAGACCCAGTACTTC
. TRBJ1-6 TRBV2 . CASRAPLGEGSLHF TGTGCCAGCAGAGCCCCATTGGGCGAAGGCTCCCTCCACTTT
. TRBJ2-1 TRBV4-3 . CASSQDGSGGYNEQFF TGCGCCAGCAGCCAAGATGGTAGCGGAGGTTACAATGAGCAGTTCTTC
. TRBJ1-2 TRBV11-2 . CASSRRGGGYTF TGTGCCAGCAGCCGTAGGGGGGGTGGCTACACCTTC
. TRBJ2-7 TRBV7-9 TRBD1 CSSSDPTGAREQYF TGTTCCAGCAGCGATCCTACAGGGGCGCGCGAGCAGTACTTC
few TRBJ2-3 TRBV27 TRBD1 CASSKQGETDTQYF TGTGCCAGCAGCAAACAGGGGGAAACAGATACGCAGTATTTT
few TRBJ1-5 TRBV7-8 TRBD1 CASRPDRGSNQPQHF TGTGCCAGCAGGCCCGACAGGGGTAGCAATCAGCCCCAGCATTTT
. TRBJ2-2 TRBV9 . CASSVASRTGELFF TGTGCCAGCAGCGTAGCCTCGCGCACCGGGGAGCTGTTTTTT
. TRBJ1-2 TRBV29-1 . CSVEAVRGGYTF TGCAGCGTTGAAGCTGTTCGCGGGGGCTACACCTTC
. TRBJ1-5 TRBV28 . CASSIRGLYQPQHF TGTGCCAGCAGTATCAGGGGTTTGTATCAGCCCCAGCATTTT
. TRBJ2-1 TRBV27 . CASTLGGGNSYNEQFF TGTGCCAGCACCCTGGGGGGGGGCAACTCCTACAATGAGCAGTTCTTC
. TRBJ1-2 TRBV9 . CASSDGGRQLNYGYTF TGTGCCAGCAGCGACGGCGGTAGGCAACTTAACTATGGCTACACCTTC
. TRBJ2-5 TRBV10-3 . CAISEVGTQETQYF TGTGCCATCAGTGAGGTCGGGACACAAGAGACCCAGTACTTC
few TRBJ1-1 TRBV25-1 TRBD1 CASSEYRGTEAFF TGTGCCAGCAGTGAATACAGGGGGACTGAAGCTTTCTTT
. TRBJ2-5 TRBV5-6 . CASSLGGKETQYF TGTGCCAGCAGCTTGGGAGGGAAAGAGACCCAGTACTTC
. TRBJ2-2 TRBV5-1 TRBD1 CASTDRGNTGELFF TGCGCCAGCACGGACAGGGGGAACACCGGGGAGCTGTTTTTT
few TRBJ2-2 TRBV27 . CASSLTRQHTGELFF TGTGCCAGCAGTTTAACTCGACAGCACACCGGGGAGCTGTTTTTT
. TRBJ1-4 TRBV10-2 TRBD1 CASAGTGGLGEKLFF TGCGCCAGCGCCGGGACAGGGGGTCTAGGTGAAAAACTGTTTTTT
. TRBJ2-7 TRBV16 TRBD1 CASSQSVGTGASYEQYF TGTGCCAGCAGCCAATCTGTTGGGACAGGGGCCTCCTACGAGCAGTACTTC
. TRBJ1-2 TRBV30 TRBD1 CAWTTGGYGYTF TGTGCCTGGACCACAGGGGGCTATGGCTACACCTTC
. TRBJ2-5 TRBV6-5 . CASSSKAEEETQYF TGTGCCAGCAGTTCGAAAGCGGAAGAAGAGACCCAGTACTTC
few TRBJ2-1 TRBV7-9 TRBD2 CASSSLAGDYNEQFF TGTGCCAGCAGCTCCCTAGCGGGGGACTACAATGAGCAGTTCTTC
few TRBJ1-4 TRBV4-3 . CASSQDSGLREKLFF TGCGCCAGCAGCCAAGATTCCGGTCTTCGGGAAAAACTGTTTTTT
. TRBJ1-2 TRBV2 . CASSAEEGDGYTF TGTGCCAGCAGTGCCGAAGAGGGGGACGGCTACACCTTC
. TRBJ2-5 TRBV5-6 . CASTLGAQETQYF TGTGCCAGCACCCTGGGGGCCCAAGAGACCCAGTACTTC
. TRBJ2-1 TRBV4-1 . CASSQERGTGGARNEQFF TGCGCCAGCAGCCAAGAAAGGGGCACGGGGGGCGCAAGAAATGAGCAGTTCTTC
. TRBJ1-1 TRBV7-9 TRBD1 CASKGQLKSAEAFF TGTGCCAGCAAGGGACAGCTCAAGTCGGCTGAAGCTTTCTTT
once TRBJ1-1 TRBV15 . CATSRELGGEAFF TGTGCCACCAGCAGAGAACTTGGAGGTGAAGCTTTCTTT
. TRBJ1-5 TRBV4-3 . CASSQGTGNQPQHF TGCGCCAGCAGCCAAGGGACAGGCAATCAGCCCCAGCATTTT
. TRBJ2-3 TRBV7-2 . CASSFASFSDTQYF TGTGCCAGCAGCTTTGCGAGTTTTTCAGATACGCAGTATTTT
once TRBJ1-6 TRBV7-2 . CASSLGVPSSYNSPLHF TGTGCCAGCAGCTTAGGGGTTCCTAGCTCCTATAATTCACCCCTCCACTTT
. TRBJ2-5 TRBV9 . CASSVTPQETQYF TGTGCCAGCAGCGTGACACCACAAGAGACCCAGTACTTC
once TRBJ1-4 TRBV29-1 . CSVVPLAGSRLEFF TGCAGCGTTGTCCCATTGGCAGGGTCCAGGTTGGAGTTTTTT
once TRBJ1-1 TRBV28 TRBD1 CASITDRGRSNTEAFF TGTGCCAGCATCACAGACAGGGGGCGCAGCAACACTGAAGCTTTCTTT
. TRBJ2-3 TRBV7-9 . CASSLPARGKDTDTQYF TGTGCCAGCAGCTTACCCGCTAGGGGGAAAGACACAGATACGCAGTATTTT
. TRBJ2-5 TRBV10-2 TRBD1 CASQPQTGGGETQYF TGCGCCAGCCAACCTCAGACAGGGGGCGGTGAGACCCAGTACTTC
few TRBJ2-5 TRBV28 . CASSSPRPAGGETQYF TGTGCCAGCAGTTCACCCAGACCGGCCGGAGGGGAGACCCAGTACTTC
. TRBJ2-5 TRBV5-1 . CASSRGGPEKETQYF TGCGCCAGCAGCCGCGGGGGCCCCGAGAAAGAGACCCAGTACTTC
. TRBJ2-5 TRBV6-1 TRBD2 CASRGGDSVETQYF TGTGCCAGCAGGGGGGGGGATAGCGTAGAGACCCAGTACTTC
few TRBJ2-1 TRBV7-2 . CASSLAFRSSYNEQFF TGTGCCAGCAGCTTAGCGTTCCGGAGCTCCTACAATGAGCAGTTCTTC
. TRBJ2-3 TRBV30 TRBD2 CAFSTSGGTTDTQYF TGTGCCTTCTCGACTAGCGGGGGGACCACAGATACGCAGTATTTT
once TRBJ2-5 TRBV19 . CASSMLGQTQETQYF TGTGCCAGTAGTATGTTAGGACAAACCCAAGAGACCCAGTACTTC
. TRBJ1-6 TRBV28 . CASSLPYSYNSPLHF TGTGCCAGCAGTTTACCGTACTCCTATAATTCACCCCTCCACTTT
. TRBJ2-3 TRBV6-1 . CASSGSVVTTTDTQYF TGTGCCAGCAGTGGATCCGTGGTGACAACCACAGATACGCAGTATTTT
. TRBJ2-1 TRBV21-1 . CASSRQELAGGSSYNEQFF TGTGCCAGCAGCAGGCAGGAACTAGCGGGAGGGAGCTCCTACAATGAGCAGTTCTTC
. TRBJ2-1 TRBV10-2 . CASRRLGSSYNEQFF TGCGCCAGCCGACGACTCGGGAGCTCCTACAATGAGCAGTTCTTC
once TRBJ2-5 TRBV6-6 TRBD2 CASSLIAGGQGTQYF TGTGCCAGCAGTCTCATTGCGGGGGGGCAAGGGACCCAGTACTTC
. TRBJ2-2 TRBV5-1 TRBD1 CASSLADRDTGELFF TGCGCCAGCAGCTTGGCAGACAGGGACACCGGGGAGCTGTTTTTT
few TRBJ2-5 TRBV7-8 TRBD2 CASSLQRGGRETQYF TGTGCCAGCAGCTTACAGCGGGGGGGTAGGGAGACCCAGTACTTC
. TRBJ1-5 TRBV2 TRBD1 CASGTRQGWSGEPQHF TGTGCCAGCGGGACTCGACAGGGTTGGTCCGGGGAGCCCCAGCATTTT
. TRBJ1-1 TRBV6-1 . CASSLQELNTEAFF TGTGCCAGCAGTTTGCAGGAATTGAACACTGAAGCTTTCTTT